This TCR beta chain derives from a study of spatial heterogeneity in lung cancer. Whole-study context: Bulk RNA-seq from matched material yielded a T cell module score that correlated strongly with TCR transcript counts in tumor regions.

This clonotype was counted many times. Its antigen remains unknown. MiXCR was run by TCRdb on the 5' RACE reads, yielding one entry per CDR3 protein. The table lists 8,000 to 9,000 distinct CDR3 sequences, over 9.5% of them singletons. Whole-study findings and limits: Alpha and beta chain coverage of tumor T cells was estimated at about 7.4% and 14%, respectively. How many expanded intratumoral alpha and beta TCRs were present tracked the tumor mutation count, which was a count of nonsynonymous mutations.

Specified time point: sample taken at primary tumor resection. TCRs were sequenced from unsorted whole RNA of tumor, nontumor lung or PBMC. The CDR3 has 14 amino acids. Germline lookup yields CDR1 SGHRS and CDR2 YFSETQ. V dropped 0 bases and J dropped 3 bases, with 9 bases sitting between them. This TCR was recovered from a male donor with early-stage non-small cell lung cancer. Material: lung tumor tissue, obtained at surgery. The chain employs TRBV5-1 and TRBJ2-5; D is unresolved. The CDR3 sequence is CASSLGAAKETQYF. CDR3 nucleotide sequence: TGCGCCAGCAGCTTGGGGGCGGCTAAAGAGACCCAGTACTTC.